The 30 T cell receptor beta chains listed next were all sequenced from one sample in a study of blood T cell repertoires in COVID-19. Using immunoSEQ multiplex PCR, the repertoire was profiled, and TCRdb retains in-frame clones only, with some absent. In the table there are roughly 250,000 clones, about 80% of which are singletons. The sequenced sample consisted of peripheral blood. The origin of the receptors is a human donor in a cohort sampled during active COVID-19.

The V and J genes are TRBV28 and TRBJ2-3; D is undetermined. The ends were cut back, 3 bases at V and 0 bases at J, with 7 bases in the middle. CDR3 size: 14 residues. The germline V gene encodes CDR1 MDHEN and CDR2 SYDVKM. CDR3 sequence reads: CASSLGFSTDTQYF. The DNA for the CDR3 is TGTGCCAGCAGTTTGGGCTTTAGCACAGATACGCAGTATTTT.

The chain has TRBV11-2 and TRBJ2-1; TRBD2 matches 13 bases. The CDR3 consists of 14 residues. Germline lookup yields CDR1 SGHAT and CDR2 FQNNGV. With 5 bases clipped from V and 7 bases from J, the junction kept 2 bases outside the gene matches. CDR3 amino acids: CASSLTSGGNEQFF. The DNA of the CDR3 is TGTGCCAGCAGCCTGACTAGCGGGGGGAATGAGCAGTTCTTC.

This clone was counted a few times. J is TRBJ2-7 and V is TRBV19; D possibly corresponds to TRBD1 (5 bases). Germline CDR1 reads LNHDA; CDR2 reads SQIVND (reference sequence). Trimming took 2 bases from V and 4 from J, leaving 9 bases between them. CDR3 size: 13 residues. The CDR3 here is CASSINRQYEQYF. As DNA, the CDR3 is TGTGCCAGTAGTATAAACCGACAGTACGAGCAGTACTTC.

The chain recombines TRBV7-2 with TRBJ2-2; the match to TRBD1 covers 8 bases. The CDR3 length is 15 residues. Looked up from germline, CDR1 is SGHTA and CDR2 is FQGNSA. V shed 1 base, J shed 4 bases, and the junction held 2 bases outside the gene matches. The CDR3 sequence is CASSLEGQATGELFF. CDR3 nucleotide sequence: TGTGCCAGCAGCTTAGAGGGACAGGCCACCGGGGAGCTGTTTTTT.

The V gene is TRBV5-6, the J gene TRBJ2-5, with TRBD2 identical over 8 bases. The V gene end was trimmed by 2 bases and the J gene end by 4 bases; junction bases not matched to a gene: 13. CDR3 length equals 17 residues. Germline values: CDR1 SGHDT, CDR2 YYEEEE. This chain's CDR3 is CASSLGVLSGVGETQYF. CDR3 nucleotides: TGTGCCAGCAGCTTAGGGGTCCTTAGCGGGGTAGGAGAGACCCAGTACTTC.

The chain recombines TRBV4-1 with TRBJ1-3; 10 nucleotides line up with TRBD1. The V gene's germline CDR1 is MGHRA and CDR2 YSYEKL. J was trimmed by 2 bases and V by 0 bases; bases with no gene match: 4. The CDR3 runs 17 residues. CDR3 protein: CASSQDDRGHAGNTIYF. The CDR3 nucleotides are TGCGCCAGCAGCCAAGATGACAGGGGGCACGCTGGAAACACCATATATTTT.

The gene calls are TRBV4-1 and TRBJ2-7; a weak D match, TRBD2 (7 bases). Trimming removed 4 bases from V and 2 bases from J, with 15 bases in between. The germline V gene has CDR1 MGHRA and CDR2 YSYEKL. CDR3 length: 15 amino acids. CDR3 sequence reads: CASSPGGGQPYEQYF. DNA of the CDR3: TGCGCCAGCAGCCCGGGGGGTGGACAGCCCTACGAGCAGTACTTC.

V is TRBV12-5 and J is TRBJ2-7; TRBD1 aligns across 7 bases. Germline CDR1 is LGHNT and CDR2 is FRNRAP. V shed 4 bases, J shed 3 bases, and the junction held 12 bases outside the gene matches. The CDR3 spans 16 residues. The CDR3 sequence: CASGYLDRSLFYEQYF. The CDR3 DNA sequence: TGTGCTAGTGGTTACTTGGACAGGAGCCTTTTCTACGAGCAGTACTTC.

The chain combines TRBV7-9 with TRBJ1-4, with D possibly matching TRBD1 (6 bases). Per the germline V gene, CDR1 is SEHNR and CDR2 is FQNEAQ (reference sequence). The germline V and J ends were trimmed by 3 bases and 7 bases, with 12 bases remaining between them. The CDR3 spans 14 residues. The CDR3 DNA is TGTGCCAGCAGCTTTGGGGGCTTTGGTGAAAAACTGTTTTTT. It is translated as CASSFGGFGEKLFF.

V is TRBV10-2 and J is TRBJ1-1, with D perhaps TRBD1 (6 bases). V lost 7 bases to trimming and J lost 10 bases, with 19 bases between them. This CDR3 spans 13 amino acids. Germline-derived CDR1 and CDR2 are WSHSY and SAAADI. Here the CDR3 reads CASKMARDKLAFF. The DNA of the CDR3 is TGCGCCAGCAAAATGGCCCGGGACAAATTAGCTTTCTTT.

The chain couples TRBV5-1 to TRBJ2-1; D is undetermined. Germline V lookup: CDR1 SGHRS, CDR2 YFSETQ. There are 11 residues in the CDR3. V was clipped by 4 bases and J by 4 bases, with 3 bases between them. The CDR3 protein is CASSAYNEQFF. The CDR3 DNA follows: TGCGCCAGCAGCGCGTACAATGAGCAGTTCTTC.

This chain uses TRBV29-1 with TRBJ2-3, with 9 bases fitting TRBD1. CDR3 length: 16 residues. CDR1 and CDR2 (germline): SQVTM, ANQGSEA. V lost 4 bases, J lost 1 base, and 9 bases stayed unmatched. The DNA of the CDR3 is TGCAGCGTTGCCCCGGGACAGGGTCGGCGCACAGATACGCAGTATTTT. Protein: CSVAPGQGRRTDTQYF.

The chain has TRBV7-3 and TRBJ1-1; possibly TRBD1 for D (5 bases). The V gene's germline CDR1 is SGHTA and CDR2 FQGTGA. The CDR3 runs to 12 residues. The V end lost 5 bases, the J end lost 11 bases, and 15 bases lay between the germline ends. CDR3 coding DNA: TGTGCCAGCAGCCCCCCCGGGGGGGTGGCTTTCTTT. Its translation: CASSPPGGVAFF. Full variable domain (rest looked up from reference TRBV7-3 and TRBJ1-1): GAGVSQTPSNKVTEKGKYVELRCDPISGHTALYWYRQSLGQGPEFLIYFQGTGAADDSGLPNDRFFAVRPEGSVSTLKIQRTERGDSAVYLCASSPPGGVAFFGQGTRLTVV.

The chain uses TRBV28 and TRBJ2-5, with TRBD1 identical over 9 bases. The junction had 8 bases not matched to a gene; V was cut back by 5 bases and J by 4 bases. This CDR3 comprises 15 residues. In germline, CDR1 is MDHEN, CDR2 SYDVKM. The CDR3 is CASSRRQGVGETQYF. The CDR3 DNA is TGTGCCAGCAGTCGCCGACAGGGGGTCGGAGAGACCCAGTACTTC.

The chain has TRBV5-1 and TRBJ2-7; D may be TRBD2 (5 bases). CDR1 and CDR2 from the germline V gene are SGHRS and YFSETQ. CDR3 length: 12 amino acids. V lost 5 bases and J 6 bases, leaving 12 bases between the germline ends. CDR3 in amino acids: CASSVTGSEQYF. The CDR3 bases are TGCGCCAGCAGTGTCACGGGATCCGAGCAGTACTTC.

This clone has more than one count but fewer than ten. V usage is TRBV6-1 and J usage is TRBJ1-6, with TRBD1 as a possible D gene (5 bases). CDR3 length: 14 residues. V gave up 3 bases and J gave up 7 bases, with 10 bases separating them. Per the germline V gene, CDR1 is MNHNS and CDR2 is SASEGT. In nucleotides, the CDR3 is TGTGCCAGCAGTGAGGGGGACTTGAATTCACCCCTCCACTTT. Translated, it gives CASSEGDLNSPLHF.

V usage is TRBV6-2 or TRBV6-3 and J usage is TRBJ2-1, with 8 bases matching TRBD2. Per germline, CDR1 MNHEY and CDR2 SVGEGT. The CDR3 is 16 amino acids. Trimming removed 3 bases from V and 8 bases from J; junction bases left unmatched: 12. Here the CDR3 DNA reads TGTGCCAGCAGTTATAACCCGGGGGGGAATAGGGATGAGCAGTTCTTC. It encodes CASSYNPGGNRDEQFF.

The V gene is TRBV11-2, the J gene TRBJ2-2; D unresolved. CDR1 and CDR2 (germline): SGHAT, FQNNGV. With 1 base removed from V and 16 bases from J, the gap between germline ends came to 10 bases. The CDR3 runs 11 residues. The CDR3 reads CASSLGLDSFF. In DNA, the CDR3 is TGTGCCAGCAGCTTAGGCTTAGATTCGTTTTTT.

The V gene is TRBV28, the J gene TRBJ2-1, with TRBD2 matching over 11 bases. Germline assignment: CDR1 MDHEN and CDR2 SYDVKM. The ends lost 4 bases at V and 4 bases at J; junction bases unmatched: 6. The CDR3 covers 16 residues. CDR3 region: CASSSHGTSGYNEQFF. The DNA for the CDR3 is TGTGCCAGCAGTTCCCACGGGACTAGCGGTTACAATGAGCAGTTCTTC.

This rearrangement joins TRBV5-6 to TRBJ2-1; 7 bases line up with TRBD2. The CDR3 runs to 12 residues. Looked up from germline, CDR1 is SGHDT and CDR2 is YYEEEE. V gave up 0 bases and J gave up 9 bases; unmatched junction bases: 0. CDR3 loop: CASSLGGSEQFF. CDR3 DNA sequence: TGTGCCAGCAGCTTGGGCGGGAGTGAGCAGTTCTTC.

V usage is TRBV5-1 and J usage is TRBJ2-7; D may be TRBD2 (5 bases). Trimming removed 1 base from V and 1 base from J, with 9 bases in between. The CDR3 consists of 14 residues. The germline V gene has CDR1 SGHRS and CDR2 YFSETQ. The CDR3 reads CASSLPGSSYEQYF. In nucleotides, the CDR3 is TGCGCCAGCAGCTTGCCGGGGAGTTCCTACGAGCAGTACTTC.

This chain links TRBV30 with TRBJ2-1, with 10 nucleotides matching TRBD2. V shed 5 bases and J 2 bases; nucleotides not matched to a gene: 18. The germline gives CDR1 GTSNPN, CDR2 SVGIG (reference sequence). The CDR3 sequence is 19 residues long. The CDR3 sequence: CAWLPGTSAGRGAYNEQFF. In DNA form, the CDR3 reads TGTGCCTGGCTCCCAGGGACTAGCGCCGGGAGGGGGGCCTACAATGAGCAGTTCTTC.

J is TRBJ2-1 and V is TRBV5-1; 8 bases agree with TRBD1. V lost 1 base and J lost 6; bases outside the gene matches: 6. The CDR3 is made up of 15 amino acids. Germline CDR1 and CDR2: SGHRS and YFSETQ. The CDR3 sequence is CASSLLGQETNEQFF. The CDR3 DNA sequence: TGCGCCAGCAGCTTGTTGGGACAGGAAACCAATGAGCAGTTCTTC.

As regards this clone: Other nucleotide sequences in the sample specify the same CDR3. This chain links TRBV6-5 with TRBJ2-7, with D maybe TRBD1 (6 bases). V lost 6 bases and J lost 2, with 11 bases in between. CDR1 and CDR2 from the germline V gene are MNHEY and SVGAGI. The CDR3 has 13 amino acids. In nucleotides, the CDR3 is TGTGCCAGCAGATTACAGGGAACCTACGAGCAGTACTTC. Protein sequence: CASRLQGTYEQYF.

The chain joins TRBV12-3 or TRBV12-4 to TRBJ1-1; D not certain. The CDR3 is 12 amino acids. V dropped 8 bases and J dropped 1 base, with 8 bases sitting between them. CDR3 DNA sequence: TGTGCCAGCCGAACACCGAACACTGAAGCTTTCTTT. It is translated as CASRTPNTEAFF.

The chain combines TRBV5-1 with TRBJ2-2; D is undetermined. Germline V gene data show CDR1 as SGHRS and CDR2 as YFSETQ. The germline V and J ends were trimmed by 5 bases and 1 base, with 12 bases remaining between them. The CDR3 is 15 amino acids. This CDR3 reads CASSRVAQNTGELFF. The DNA of the CDR3 is TGCGCCAGCAGTCGGGTAGCCCAGAACACCGGGGAGCTGTTTTTT.

The chain carries TRBV20-1 and TRBJ2-4; weak D call: TRBD2 (6 bases). The length of the CDR3 is 14 residues. Germline-derived CDR1 and CDR2 are DFQATT and SNEGSKA (reference sequence). Trimming shortened V by 3 bases and J by 2 bases, and 11 bases separated the two germline ends. The CDR3 DNA is TGCAGTGCTAGTACCGGGGGTCCCAAAAACATTCAGTACTTC. The encoded protein is CSASTGGPKNIQYF.

The CDR3 sequence is CASSRSRGARGFSYEQYF. Here the CDR3 DNA reads TGTGCCAGCAGTCGCTCGAGGGGGGCGCGGGGGTTCTCCTACGAGCAGTACTTC. This chain connects TRBV6-6 to TRBJ2-7; tentative D call: TRBD2 (7 bases). Trimming removed 5 bases at V and 0 bases at J, with 23 bases between. This CDR3 is 18 amino acids long. Germline CDR1 reads MNHNY; CDR2 reads SVGAGI (reference sequence).

The V call is TRBV6-5, the J call TRBJ2-2; no definite D call. Germline values: CDR1 MNHEY, CDR2 SVGAGI. Trimming shortened V by 0 bases and J by 2 bases, and 10 bases separated the two germline ends. CDR3 length equals 16 residues. CDR3 region: CASSYSGRLNTGELFF. DNA for the CDR3: TGTGCCAGCAGTTACTCGGGCAGGCTTAACACCGGGGAGCTGTTTTTT.

DNA of the CDR3: TGTGCCAGCAGCCTCGGACTAGCGTTGGCCGGGGAGCTGTTTTTT. Translating it yields CASSLGLALAGELFF. The rearrangement uses TRBV4-2 and TRBJ2-2; TRBD2 aligns across 9 bases. This CDR3 comprises 15 residues. Germline V gene sequence: CDR1 LGHNA, CDR2 YNFKEQ. Trimming removed 4 bases from V and 6 bases from J; junction bases left unmatched: 6.